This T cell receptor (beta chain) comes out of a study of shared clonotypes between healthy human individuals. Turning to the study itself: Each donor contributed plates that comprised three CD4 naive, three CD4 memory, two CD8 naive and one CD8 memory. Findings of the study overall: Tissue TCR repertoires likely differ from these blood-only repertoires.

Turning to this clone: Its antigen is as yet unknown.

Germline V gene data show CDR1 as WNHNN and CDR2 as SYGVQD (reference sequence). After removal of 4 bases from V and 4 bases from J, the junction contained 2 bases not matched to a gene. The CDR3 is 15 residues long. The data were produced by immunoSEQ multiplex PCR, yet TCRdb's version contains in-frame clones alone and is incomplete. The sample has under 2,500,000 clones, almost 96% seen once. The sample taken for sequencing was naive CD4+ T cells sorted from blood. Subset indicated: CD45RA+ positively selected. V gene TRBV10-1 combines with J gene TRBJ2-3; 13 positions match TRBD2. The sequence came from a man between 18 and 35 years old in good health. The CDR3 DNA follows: TGCGCCAGCAGTGGACTAGCGGGGGGATCAGATACGCAGTATTTT. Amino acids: CASSGLAGGSDTQYF.